This T cell receptor beta chain was captured by sequencing in a study of Graves' ophthalmopathy and Graves' hyperthyroidism. The study, taken as a whole, reports: Ophthalmopathy progression was predicted by the model at 55% to 71% sensitivity and less than 75% specificity. Most thyroid clonotypes expanded beyond 0.001 frequency were also found in blood.

Germline V gene lookup returns CDR1 SGHDT and CDR2 YYEEEE. V lost 0 bases, J lost 8 bases, and 20 bases lay in between. This CDR3 comprises 16 residues. Transcripts of RNA were the source for amplifying TCR beta CDR3 regions. RT-PCR with HTBI primers came first, then second-round multiplex PCR. TCRdb recomputed calls from the multiplex PCR reads with MiXCR, one row per CDR3 protein. The table has about 700,000 distinct CDR3 sequences, 40% seen once. Excluded were patients with other autoimmune diseases, uncontrolled infections, pregnancy or lactation. Comment on this clonotype: Its antigen is as yet unknown.

Material for sequencing was peripheral blood. This receptor was taken from an adult man with Graves' ophthalmopathy. This sequence joins TRBV5-6 and TRBJ1-2; possible D gene TRBD1, 6 bases. CDR3 sequence reads: CASSLVTGSRARGYTF. The DNA for the CDR3 is TGTGCCAGCAGCTTGGTCACAGGGTCGCGGGCGCGGGGCTACACCTTC.